This is a list of T cell receptor beta chains from one sample in a study of blood T cell repertoires in COVID-19. Sequencing used immunoSEQ multiplex PCR; TCRdb keeps in-frame clones, though not all of them. The sample includes some 70,000 clones, 70% to 90% seen only once; the top ten take about 7%. The sample comprised peripheral blood. The receptors stem from a woman older than 75 with active COVID-19. Both conserved end residues are trimmed from each CDR3.

TRBV7-3	TRBJ2-6	ASSFQGTPGANVLT
TRBV15	TRBJ2-7	ATSRDRRYEQY
TRBV12-3/TRBV12-4	TRBJ1-5	ASRVTNQPQH
TRBV18	TRBJ1-5	ASDKTGGYQPQH
TRBV7-9	TRBJ2-4	ASSLGQGAYIQY
TRBV5-1	TRBJ2-1	ASSAGTSGYNEQF
TRBV15	TRBJ2-3	ATSRVFGGTATDTQY
TRBV7-2	TRBJ2-3	ASSPFLAGGTDTQY
TRBV5-6	TRBJ2-5	ASSLTPSPGAETQY
TRBV12-3/TRBV12-4	TRBJ1-1	ASSITANTEAF
TRBV18	TRBJ2-5	ASSPDVGPLQETQY
TRBV9	TRBJ2-7	ASSGEGGTSGSSAYEQY
TRBV18	TRBJ1-5	ASSQGQGGIHQPQH
TRBV2	TRBJ2-7	ASDRSGQGLAYEQY
TRBV10-3	TRBJ2-1	ATHTSGSLGEQF
TRBV10-3	TRBJ2-1	AISEGSSYNEQF
TRBV10-3	TRBJ1-1	AISGSPGQGAGNTEAF
TRBV4-3	TRBJ1-4	ASSQDQVEGGVQLF
TRBV7-2	TRBJ2-4	ASSLIAGRADIQY
TRBV29-1	TRBJ2-1	SVENTLAGYINEQF
TRBV30	TRBJ1-2	AWSVSLINYGYT
TRBV7-9	TRBJ2-3	ASSLGRVSTDTQY
TRBV19	TRBJ2-4	ASSIDLRGAKNIQY
TRBV21-1	TRBJ2-4	ASRQLAKNIQY
TRBV29-1	TRBJ2-3	SVERASGRNTQY
TRBV6-6	TRBJ1-2	ASSSARAGYT
TRBV7-9	TRBJ2-2	ASTSRAGGPGELF
TRBV11-1	TRBJ2-3	ASSLSGPSTDTQY
TRBV27	TRBJ2-7	ASSLSGLGGSYEQY
TRBV6-5	TRBJ2-7	ASSYSYRSSYEQY
TRBV21-1	TRBJ1-1	ASSKAGTGGTEAF
TRBV6-2/TRBV6-3	TRBJ1-6	ASSLGAILH
TRBV7-9	TRBJ2-3	ASSLDRITDTQY
TRBV7-2	TRBJ2-4	ASSTKRENIQY
TRBV7-2	TRBJ2-7	ASSLSLTERKY
TRBV9	TRBJ2-1	ASSVVSGRTPNEQF
TRBV5-4	TRBJ2-3	ASSLPGEGKY
TRBV5-8	TRBJ2-7	ASRDLGQLSYEQY
TRBV7-6	TRBJ2-7	ASSRGTGGIGEQY
TRBV7-2	TRBJ2-5	ASSSELQRRETQY
TRBV6-2/TRBV6-3	TRBJ2-1	ASSSQRTGGSYNEQF
TRBV6-6	TRBJ2-1	ASSYMLTGGSHEQF
TRBV25-1	TRBJ2-5	ASSVLAPGKTQY
TRBV24-1	TRBJ2-1	ATSDRDRVVNEQF
TRBV28	TRBJ2-3	ASGPWTDTQY
TRBV10-1	TRBJ2-1	ASSHPSREQF
TRBV28	TRBJ2-1	ASSLVTGGPNEQF
TRBV15	TRBJ2-1	ATSRDYREGGEQF
TRBV28	TRBJ2-7	ASSFAGTGGSGEQY
TRBV28	TRBJ1-5	ASSLPGGVEQPQH
TRBV9	TRBJ2-2	ASSPTGIQDGELF
TRBV4-3	TRBJ1-6	ASSQEGRNSPLH
TRBV10-3	TRBJ2-1	AISRGSSYNEQF
TRBV5-5	TRBJ2-3	ASSIQPPGLAGMDTQY
TRBV28	TRBJ2-7	ASRIGQFYEQY